The present entry profiles one T cell receptor beta chain with its context. What it binds is not known. The PCR had 60 Vbeta and 13 Jbeta primers. Sequenced by immunoSEQ multiplex PCR; TCRdb stores in-frame clones only, minus some. Of about 120,000 clones listed, roughly 65% are singletons. These data come from a study of cytomegalovirus exposure and HLA in healthy donors. The length of the CDR3 is 17 residues. Notes on the study in general: For most subjects, TCR beta sequences were reported to predict HLA-A and HLA-B alleles with accuracy. With later analysis, a missense DCLRE1C variant became linked to TCR beta V- and J-gene trimming. Roughly even sequencing depth across donors was the assumption behind the presence/absence analyses.

The clonotype comes from a man in his forties in good health and CMV-seropositive. Sequenced: PBMCs. The chain uses TRBV12-1 and TRBJ2-7; the table's D call TRBD1 went unverified against the DNA. TRBV12-1 represents a pseudogene. The CDR3 sequence: CASSFGVPRDISYEQYF. DNA of the CDR3: TGTGCCAGCAGCTTTGGGGTACCCCGGGACATTTCCTACGAGCAGTACTTC.